This entry features one T cell receptor beta chain sequence. Adults of Caucasian background living in Nashville, Tennessee made up all donors. This entry comes from a study of shared clonotypes between healthy human individuals. The CDR3 extends over 15 amino acids. Germline V CDR1 and CDR2: WSHSY, SAAADI. Germline trimming cut 5 bases from V and 0 bases from J; bases unmatched to any gene: 4. Scientists sequenced DNA from unsorted PBMC on ten immunoSEQ deep assay plates. Assay: immunoSEQ multiplex PCR; the TCRdb copy retains only in-frame clones and omits some. The table records a few hundred thousand clones, around 78% of them present only once.

V usage is TRBV10-2 and J usage is TRBJ2-7, with 10 bases fitting TRBD1. This TCR derives from a middle-aged woman in good health. Some clones in this sample may be carry-over from other donors' samples. Sequencing input: PBMCs. The CDR3 nucleotides are TGCGCCAGCAGTTTGGGACAGGGGAGCTCCTACGAGCAGTACTTC. This encodes CASSLGQGSSYEQYF.